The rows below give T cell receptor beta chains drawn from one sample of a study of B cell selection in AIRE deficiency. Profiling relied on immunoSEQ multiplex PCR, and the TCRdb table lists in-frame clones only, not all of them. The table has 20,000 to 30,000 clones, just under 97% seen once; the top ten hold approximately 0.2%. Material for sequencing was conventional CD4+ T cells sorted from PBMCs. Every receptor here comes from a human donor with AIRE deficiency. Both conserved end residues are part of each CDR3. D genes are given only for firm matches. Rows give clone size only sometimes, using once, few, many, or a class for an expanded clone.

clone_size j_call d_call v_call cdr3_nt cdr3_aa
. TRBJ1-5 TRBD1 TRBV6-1 TGTGCCAGCAGTGAATCCCGGGGACAGGGGAGAGGGGGCAATCAGCCCCAGCATTTT CASSESRGQGRGGNQPQHF
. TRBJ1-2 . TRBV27 TGTGCCAGCAGTTTAGAGGGGACCTATGGCTACACCTTC CASSLEGTYGYTF
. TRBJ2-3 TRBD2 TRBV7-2 TGTGCCAGCAGACGGGGGGGGACGACAGATACGCAGTATTTT CASRRGGTTDTQYF
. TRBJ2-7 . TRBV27 TGTGCCAGCAGTTTAATGAGCCGGGGAGGATTCTCCTACGAGCAGTACTTC CASSLMSRGGFSYEQYF
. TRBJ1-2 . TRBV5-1 TGCGCCAGCAGCGACGGACTGAACTATGGCTACACCTTC CASSDGLNYGYTF
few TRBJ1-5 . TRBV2 TGTGCCAGCAGTGTCCAGGGGACCAATCAGCCCCAGCATTTT CASSVQGTNQPQHF
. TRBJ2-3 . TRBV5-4 TGTGCCAGCAGCTTGGCCGGGGGAATAGATACGCAGTATTTT CASSLAGGIDTQYF
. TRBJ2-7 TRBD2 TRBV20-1 TGCAGTAGCGGGGGTTACGAGCAGTACTTC CSSGGYEQYF
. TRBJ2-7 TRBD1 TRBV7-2 TGTGCCAGCAGCTTAGGGGGGGGGACAGGGAAAGCCTACGAGCAGTACTTC CASSLGGGTGKAYEQYF
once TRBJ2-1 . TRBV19 TGTGCCAGTACTACCCCGGATCGCCGAGAGCAGTTCTTC CASTTPDRREQFF
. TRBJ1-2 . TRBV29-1 TGCAGCGTTGTCGGGCAGGAAGGTACGCTCTATGGCTACACCTTC CSVVGQEGTLYGYTF
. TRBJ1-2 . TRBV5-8 TGTGCCAGCAGCTTGCTTGGGCGCCAGTTCTATGGCTACACCTTC CASSLLGRQFYGYTF
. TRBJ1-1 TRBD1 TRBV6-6 TGTGCCAGCAGGAACGACAGGGCTCCCATGAACACTGAAGCTTTCTTT CASRNDRAPMNTEAFF
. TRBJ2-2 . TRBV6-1 TGTGCCAGCAAACGGGACATCAACACCGGGGAGCTGTTTTTT CASKRDINTGELFF
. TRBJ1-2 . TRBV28 TGTGCCAGCACCCAGTCCATTTATAACTATGGCTACACCTTC CASTQSIYNYGYTF
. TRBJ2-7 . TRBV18 TGTGCCAGCTCACCTCCGGGACGCAACTACGAGCAGTACTTC CASSPPGRNYEQYF
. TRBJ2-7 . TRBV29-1 TGCAGCGTTGGTGCACAGAGCTCCTACGAGCAGTACTTC CSVGAQSSYEQYF
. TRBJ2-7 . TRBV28 TGTGCCAGCAGTTTCAGGGGCGCGAGTGGCTACGAGCAGTACTTC CASSFRGASGYEQYF
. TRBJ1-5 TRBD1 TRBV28 TGTGCCAGCAGTTTATCCATCGCCAGGGGGTCCCAGCCCCAGCATTTT CASSLSIARGSQPQHF
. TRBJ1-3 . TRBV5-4 TGTGCCAGCAGCGCGGGACTCCCCGGGTCTGGAAACACCATATATTTT CASSAGLPGSGNTIYF
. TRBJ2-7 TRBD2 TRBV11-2 TGTGCCAGCAGCATCACTAGCGGGAGCCACGAGCAGTACTTC CASSITSGSHEQYF
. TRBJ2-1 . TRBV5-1 TGCGCCAGCAACACGGGCGAAATGTACAATGAGCAGTTCTTC CASNTGEMYNEQFF
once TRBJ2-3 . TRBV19 TGTGCCATCCGATTCGGAGATACGCAGTATTTT CAIRFGDTQYF
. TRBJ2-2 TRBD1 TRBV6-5 TGTGCCAGTAAGAACAGGGGGGACACCGGGGAGCTGTTTTTT CASKNRGDTGELFF
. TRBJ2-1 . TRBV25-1 TGTGCCAGCTTTGACAGTCATGAGCAGTTCTTC CASFDSHEQFF
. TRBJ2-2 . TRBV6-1 TGTGCCAGCAGTGCTGTGAGCACCGGGGAGCTGTTTTTT CASSAVSTGELFF
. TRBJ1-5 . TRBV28 TGTGCCAGCAGCACCTGGGGGGGCAGGGTTCAGCCCCAGCATTTT CASSTWGGRVQPQHF
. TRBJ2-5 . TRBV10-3 TGTGCCATCAGTGGCGGACTGGGCGAATGGGAGACCCAGTACTTC CAISGGLGEWETQYF
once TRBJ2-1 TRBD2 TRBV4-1 TGCGCCAGCAGCCAACCGACTAGCGGGAGTTCTAATGAGCAGTTCTTC CASSQPTSGSSNEQFF
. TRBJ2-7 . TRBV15 TGTGCCACCAGCAGAGGAGGAGGGGGGGCCTACGAGCAGTACTTC CATSRGGGGAYEQYF
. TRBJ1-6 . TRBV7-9 TGTGCCAGCAGTCTCATCCCTAGGAGCTCCTATAATTCACCCCTCCACTTT CASSLIPRSSYNSPLHF
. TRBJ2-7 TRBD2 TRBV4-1 TGCGCCAGCAGCCAAGTAGATTTTTTACCCGGGAGGGCCTACGAGCAGTACTTC CASSQVDFLPGRAYEQYF
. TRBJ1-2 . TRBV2 TGTGCCAGCAAACCAGGGAGGAACTATGGCTACACCTTC CASKPGRNYGYTF
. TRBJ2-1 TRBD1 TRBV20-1 TGCAGTGCTGCAGGGGGAAAGCAGTTCTTC CSAAGGKQFF
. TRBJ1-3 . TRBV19 TGTGCCAGTACCCCCCAGGCGAGGGCCACTGGAAACACCATATATTTT CASTPQARATGNTIYF
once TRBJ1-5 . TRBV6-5 TGTGCCAGCAGTACGGGGGCCGACAATCAGCCCCAGCATTTT CASSTGADNQPQHF
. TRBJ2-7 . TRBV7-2 TGTGCCAGCAGCTTGGCGGGAATTTACGAGCAGTACTTC CASSLAGIYEQYF
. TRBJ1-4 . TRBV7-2 TGTGCCAGCAGCTTCGGGCCCAGGGGTGGTGAAAAACTGTTTTTT CASSFGPRGGEKLFF
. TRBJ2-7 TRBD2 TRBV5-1 TGCGCCAGCAGCTTGGCCGGGACTAGCGTCTACGAGCAGTACTTC CASSLAGTSVYEQYF
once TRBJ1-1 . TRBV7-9 TGTGCCAGCAGCCTGACAAGGAACACTGAAGCTTTCTTT CASSLTRNTEAFF
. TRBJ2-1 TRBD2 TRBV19 TGTGCCAGTAGTAAGCCCGTCCGAGCGGGAACCCTCAATGAGCAGTTCTTC CASSKPVRAGTLNEQFF
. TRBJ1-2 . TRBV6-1 TGTGCCAGCAGAAGGGTACCGGCGGGCTACACCTTC CASRRVPAGYTF
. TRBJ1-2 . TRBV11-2 TGTGCCAGCAGCTTAGAAGGAGGGCTCCCCTCGGACTATGGCTACACCTTC CASSLEGGLPSDYGYTF
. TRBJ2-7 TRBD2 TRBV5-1 TGCGCCAGCAGCTACCGGGAGGCGGCCGAGCAGTACTTC CASSYREAAEQYF
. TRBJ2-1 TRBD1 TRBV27 TGTGCCAGCAGTTCAAGGGGGCGCGGTGAGCAGTTCTTC CASSSRGRGEQFF
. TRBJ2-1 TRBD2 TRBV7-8 TGTGCCAGCAGCAAAACTAGCGGGAGCGGTTATGAGCAGTTCTTC CASSKTSGSGYEQFF
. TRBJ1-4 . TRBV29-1 TGCAGCGTTAGGTCCGGCGGGGCAGGGAACGAAAAACTGTTTTTT CSVRSGGAGNEKLFF
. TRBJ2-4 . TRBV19 TGTGCCAGTAGTATAGATCGGGACGGCTGGTTCTTAGCCAAAAACATTCAGTACTTC CASSIDRDGWFLAKNIQYF
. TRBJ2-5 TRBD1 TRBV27 TGTGCCAGCAGCCCAGCGGGACAGGGCCTAGAGACCCAGTACTTC CASSPAGQGLETQYF
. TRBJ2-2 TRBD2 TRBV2 TGTGCCAGCAGCGATTCCCTACTAGCGGGAGATTGGACCGGGGAGCTGTTTTTT CASSDSLLAGDWTGELFF
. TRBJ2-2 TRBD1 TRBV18 TGTGCCAGCTCACCTCGGGAGACAGGGGTCCACACCGGGGAGCTGTTTTTT CASSPRETGVHTGELFF
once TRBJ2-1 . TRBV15 TGTGCCACCAGCAGCCTAGCTCCGGGTGATACAGGCAATGAGCAGTTCTTC CATSSLAPGDTGNEQFF
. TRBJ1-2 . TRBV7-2 TGTGCCAGCAGCTTAGGGACAGTTTGGGAAGGCTACACCTTC CASSLGTVWEGYTF
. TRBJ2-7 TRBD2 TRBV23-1 TGCGCCAGCAGTCAACTTACCGGGACTAGCTATTTCCACGAGCAGTACTTC CASSQLTGTSYFHEQYF
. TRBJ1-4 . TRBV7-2 TGTGCCAGCAGCACGGGGGACATCGGGGAAAAACTGTTTTTT CASSTGDIGEKLFF
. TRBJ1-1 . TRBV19 TGTGCCAGTAGTATTCAGGGATCGAACACTGAAGCTTTCTTT CASSIQGSNTEAFF
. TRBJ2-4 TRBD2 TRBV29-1 TGCAGCGTTGAAAAGCTAGCGGGAGGGCTAGCCAAAAACATTCAGTACTTC CSVEKLAGGLAKNIQYF
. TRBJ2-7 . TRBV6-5 TGTGCTGCGGGGGCGGGTAGCTCCTACGAGCAGTACTTC CAAGAGSSYEQYF
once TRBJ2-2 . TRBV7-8 TGTGCCAGCAGCGAAGGGAGCCTGGGCACCGGGGAGCTGTTTTTT CASSEGSLGTGELFF